The T cell receptor beta chain described here comes from a study of graft-versus-host responses after intestinal transplantation. About the study: Transplants given to recipients were multivisceral, liver-intestinal, or isolated intestinal.

Profiling relied on immunoSEQ multiplex PCR, and the TCRdb table lists in-frame clones only, not all of them. The sample lists roughly 6,700 clones; about 88% were seen once. Germline CDR1 SGHVS, CDR2 FQNEAQ. This CDR3 spans 15 amino acids. V lost 5 bases and J lost 6; bases outside the gene matches: 7. The rearrangement uses TRBV7-8 and TRBJ2-1; 10 nucleotides agree with TRBD2. The TCR sequence derives from a human patient who received an intestinal transplant, so some T cells may come from the graft donor. The specimen comprised PBMCs, sampled about 12 weeks after transplant. In DNA form, the CDR3 reads TGTGCCAGCAGCCTACTAGCGGGGTCTACCAATGAGCAGTTCTTC. It codes for CASSLLAGSTNEQFF.